This TCR beta chain was recorded in a study of regulatory dendritic cells for organ transplantation. The study's findings and limits: Naive T cells showed high diversity, memory cells less, memory CD8+ least. Memory CD8+ clonal expansion seemed more limited with regulatory than mature dendritic cells. The authors noted considerable between-person heterogeneity in alloreactive memory CD8+ cells.

This CDR3 contains 14 residues. Germline-derived CDR1 and CDR2 are SGHTA and FQGNSA. The V and J ends lost 3 bases and 2 bases respectively, with 10 bases between them. On this clone: Its target is not known.

Only in-frame clones appear in the TCRdb table, and some are missing; sequencing was by immunoSEQ multiplex PCR. This sample yields approximately 19,000 clones, of which about 70% are seen a single time; roughly 0.9% belongs to the top ten. Naive CD45RA+ and memory CD45RO+ CD4+ or CD8+ T cells were FACS-sorted. V gene TRBV7-2 combines with J gene TRBJ1-1; D unresolved. Sample: memory CD4+ T cells from blood. The subset denotes: CD45RO+ memory T cells. The receptor was isolated from a human donor in good health. The DNA of the CDR3 is TGTGCCAGCAGCTTTAAATACAGTAACACTGAAGCTTTCTTT. Translation gives CASSFKYSNTEAFF.